A selection of T cell receptor beta chains follows, all from one sample in a study of shared clonotypes between healthy human individuals. Clones were sequenced by immunoSEQ multiplex PCR, and TCRdb holds only the in-frame ones, with some missing. The sample contains about 1,800,000 clones, roughly 94% of which appear only once. The sample was naive CD8+ T cells sorted from blood. Receptor source: a man younger than 35 in good health. CDR3s include the opening cysteine and the closing phenylalanine or tryptophan. D genes are given only for firm matches. Rows give clone size only sometimes, using once, few, many, or a class for an expanded clone.

cdr3_aa cdr3_nt j_call v_call clone_size d_call
CASSQGDYRTGDEQYF TGCGCCAGCAGCCAAGGAGACTACAGAACAGGGGACGAGCAGTACTTC TRBJ2-7 TRBV4-3 . TRBD1
CASRQGPYGYTF TGTGCCAGCAGACAGGGGCCCTATGGCTACACCTTC TRBJ1-2 TRBV5-8 . TRBD1
CASSWDRDNEQFF TGTGCCAGCAGCTGGGACAGGGATAATGAGCAGTTCTTC TRBJ2-1 TRBV5-6 . TRBD1
CASSTPGTSGFSYNEQFF TGTGCCAGTAGTACCCCCGGGACTAGCGGATTCTCCTACAATGAGCAGTTCTTC TRBJ2-1 TRBV19 . TRBD2
CASSLEAGSGNTIYF TGTGCCAGCAGCTTAGAGGCAGGGTCTGGGAACACCATATATTTT TRBJ1-3 TRBV13 . .
CASSSQAYEQYF TGTGCCAGCAGCTCCCAGGCTTACGAGCAGTACTTC TRBJ2-7 TRBV7-9 once .
CASSQGSANTEAFF TGTGCCAGTTCACAGGGTTCGGCTAACACTGAAGCTTTCTTT TRBJ1-1 TRBV19 . .
CASRAGTDETYEQYF TGTGCCAGCAGAGCCGGGACAGACGAAACCTACGAGCAGTACTTC TRBJ2-7 TRBV2 . TRBD1
CASSNRDSQETQYF TGTGCCAGCAGTAATCGGGACTCACAAGAGACCCAGTACTTC TRBJ2-5 TRBV11-2 . .
CASSFGRGEDYEQYF TGCGCCAGCAGCTTCGGCAGGGGGGAAGACTACGAGCAGTACTTC TRBJ2-7 TRBV5-1 . .
CASSYGGPTDTQYF TGTGCCAGCAGTTACGGAGGTCCCACAGATACGCAGTATTTT TRBJ2-3 TRBV6-5 . .
CASSFVDSSFYGYTF TGTGCCAGCAGTTTTGTTGACAGTTCTTTCTATGGCTACACCTTC TRBJ1-2 TRBV28 . .
CASRSTGRTEAFF TGTGCAAGTCGCTCGACAGGGCGTACTGAAGCTTTCTTT TRBJ1-1 TRBV12-2 . .
CASSASGTEIYEQYF TGTGCCAGTAGTGCATCCGGGACAGAAATCTACGAGCAGTACTTC TRBJ2-7 TRBV19 once TRBD1
CASSPALSAVQEAFF TGTGCCAGCAGTCCCGCCCTTTCGGCAGTCCAAGAAGCTTTCTTT TRBJ1-1 TRBV27 . .
CASSFPLGQGTYEQYF TGTGCCAGCAGTTTCCCCTTGGGACAGGGTACCTACGAGCAGTACTTC TRBJ2-7 TRBV27 . TRBD1
CASSIGTSGNTIYF TGTGCCAGTAGTATCGGGACCTCTGGAAACACCATATATTTT TRBJ1-3 TRBV19 . .
CASSVMATSGSYNEQFF TGTGCCAGCAGCGTAATGGCTACTAGCGGTTCCTACAATGAGCAGTTCTTC TRBJ2-1 TRBV9 . TRBD2
CASSPHALGGPHSSGANVLTF TGTGCCAGCTCACCACATGCTTTGGGGGGCCCCCACAGCTCTGGGGCCAACGTCCTGACTTTC TRBJ2-6 TRBV18 once .
CASIPQGYGGTDTQYF TGTGCCAGCATTCCGCAGGGCTATGGCGGCACAGATACGCAGTATTTT TRBJ2-3 TRBV6-6 . .
CASSVAELAGDRDQYF TGTGCCAGCAGCGTAGCTGAACTAGCGGGAGACCGGGACCAGTACTTC TRBJ2-5 TRBV9 . TRBD2
CASSPSQARNEKLFF TGCGCCAGCAGCCCTTCGCAAGCGAGGAATGAAAAACTGTTTTTT TRBJ1-4 TRBV4-3 . .
CASSLEFGTGATEAFF TGTGCCAGCAGCTTGGAGTTCGGGACAGGGGCCACTGAAGCTTTCTTT TRBJ1-1 TRBV5-6 . TRBD1
CASSDYGNEQFF TGTGCCAGCAGTGACTACGGCAATGAGCAGTTCTTC TRBJ2-1 TRBV2 . .
CATGPRDHTEAFF TGTGCCACGGGACCAAGAGACCACACTGAAGCTTTCTTT TRBJ1-1 TRBV14 once .
CASEGQETQYF TGTGCCAGCGAGGGACAAGAGACCCAGTACTTC TRBJ2-5 TRBV2 . .
CASSTYQETQYF TGTGCCAGCTCAACGTACCAAGAGACCCAGTACTTC TRBJ2-5 TRBV18 once .
CASSGPPYSYEQYF TGTGCCAGCTCAGGACCGCCTTACTCCTACGAGCAGTACTTC TRBJ2-7 TRBV18 . .
CASSDEMSRANYGYTF TGTGCCAGCAGTGACGAAATGAGTCGTGCTAACTATGGCTACACCTTC TRBJ1-2 TRBV25-1 few .
CAWGHGASNTEAFF TGTGCCTGGGGGCATGGGGCGAGTAACACTGAAGCTTTCTTT TRBJ1-1 TRBV30 . .
CASSTQGSSTDTQYF TGTGCCAGCAGTACACAGGGATCCAGCACAGATACGCAGTATTTT TRBJ2-3 TRBV27 . .
CASSFGGSAYEQYF TGTGCCAGCAGCTTCGGCGGGAGCGCCTACGAGCAGTACTTC TRBJ2-7 TRBV7-2 once TRBD2
CASSQTSGTTGELFF TGTGCCAGCAGCCAAACTAGCGGGACCACCGGGGAGCTGTTTTTT TRBJ2-2 TRBV9 . TRBD2
CASSLSQGAGTEAFF TGTGCCAGCAGCTTGTCGCAGGGGGCGGGCACTGAAGCTTTCTTT TRBJ1-1 TRBV5-6 . TRBD1
CASSLTGTPPGNEQFF TGTGCCAGCAGCTTAACGGGGACTCCGCCGGGAAATGAGCAGTTCTTC TRBJ2-1 TRBV11-2 . .
CASSLSPVRASSGANVLTF TGTGCCAGCAGTTTATCTCCCGTCAGGGCTAGCTCTGGGGCCAACGTCCTGACTTTC TRBJ2-6 TRBV28 . .
CASSWDINSPLHF TGTGCCAGCAGTTGGGACATTAATTCACCCCTCCACTTT TRBJ1-6 TRBV6-5 . .
CASRSGGLSSYNEQFF TGTGCCAGCAGATCTGGGGGGCTCTCCTCCTACAATGAGCAGTTCTTC TRBJ2-1 TRBV25-1 . .